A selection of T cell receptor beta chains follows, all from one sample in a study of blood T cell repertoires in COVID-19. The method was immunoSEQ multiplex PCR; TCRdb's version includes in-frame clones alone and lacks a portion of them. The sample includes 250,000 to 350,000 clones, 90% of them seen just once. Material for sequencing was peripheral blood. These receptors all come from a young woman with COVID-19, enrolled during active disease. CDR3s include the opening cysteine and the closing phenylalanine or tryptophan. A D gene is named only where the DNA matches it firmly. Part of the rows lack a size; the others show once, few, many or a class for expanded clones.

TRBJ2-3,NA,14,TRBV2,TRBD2,TGTGCCAGCAGTGACGGGCGGGAGTCAGATACGCAGTATTTT,CASSDGRESDTQYF
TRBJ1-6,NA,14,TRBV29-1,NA,TGCAGCGTTGGTGGGGGCCGGGATAATTCACCCCTCCACTTT,CSVGGGRDNSPLHF
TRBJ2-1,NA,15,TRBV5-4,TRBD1,TGTGCCAGCAGCCAGACAGGGCGAGACTACAATGAGCAGTTCTTC,CASSQTGRDYNEQFF
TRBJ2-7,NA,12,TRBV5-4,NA,TGTGCCAGCAGCCGCACGGACAGAGAGCAGTACTTC,CASSRTDREQYF
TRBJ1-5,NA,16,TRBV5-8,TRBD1,TGTGCCAGCAGCCTGGGCGGACAGGTTCGCAATCAGCCCCAGCATTTT,CASSLGGQVRNQPQHF
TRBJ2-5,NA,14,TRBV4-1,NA,TGCGCCAGCAGCCAAGATAGTACGGTAAAGACCCAGTACTTC,CASSQDSTVKTQYF
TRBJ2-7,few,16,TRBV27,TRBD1,TGTGCCAGCAGTCCGGACAGGAGTCTGATTACCTACGAGCAGTACTTC,CASSPDRSLITYEQYF
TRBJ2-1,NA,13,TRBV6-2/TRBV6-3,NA,TGTGCCAGCAGTGACCCCATAGGGGATGAGCAGTTCTTC,CASSDPIGDEQFF
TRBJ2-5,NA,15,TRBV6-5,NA,TGTGCCAGCAGTTACCTCGGGGTAGCCGGGGAGACCCAGTACTTC,CASSYLGVAGETQYF
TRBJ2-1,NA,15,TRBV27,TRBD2,TGTGCCAGCAGCCAAAAGGCTAGCGGGAACGGTGAGCAGTTCTTC,CASSQKASGNGEQFF
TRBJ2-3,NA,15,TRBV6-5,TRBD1,TGTGCCAGCAGTTCCCCGGGACAGGGTGGAGATACGCAGTATTTT,CASSSPGQGGDTQYF
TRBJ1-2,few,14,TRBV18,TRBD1,TGTGCCAGCTCACCACAGGGGGCAGGGTATGGCTACACCTTC,CASSPQGAGYGYTF
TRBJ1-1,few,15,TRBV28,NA,TGTGCCAGCAGCCAAGGGGGGACTATCGCCACTGAAGCTTTCTTT,CASSQGGTIATEAFF
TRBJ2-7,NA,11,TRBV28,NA,TGTGCCAGCGCTTCGGTCTACGAGCAGTACTTC,CASASVYEQYF
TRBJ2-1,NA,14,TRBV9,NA,TGTGCCAGCAGCGTAGCGGGTCAGAACAATGAGCAGTTCTTC,CASSVAGQNNEQFF
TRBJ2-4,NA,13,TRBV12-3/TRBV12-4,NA,TGTGCCAGCAGACGGGGAGTTAAAAACATTCAGTACTTC,CASRRGVKNIQYF
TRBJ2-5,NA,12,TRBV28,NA,TGTGCCAGCAGAACAGCCGGTGAGACCCAGTACTTC,CASRTAGETQYF